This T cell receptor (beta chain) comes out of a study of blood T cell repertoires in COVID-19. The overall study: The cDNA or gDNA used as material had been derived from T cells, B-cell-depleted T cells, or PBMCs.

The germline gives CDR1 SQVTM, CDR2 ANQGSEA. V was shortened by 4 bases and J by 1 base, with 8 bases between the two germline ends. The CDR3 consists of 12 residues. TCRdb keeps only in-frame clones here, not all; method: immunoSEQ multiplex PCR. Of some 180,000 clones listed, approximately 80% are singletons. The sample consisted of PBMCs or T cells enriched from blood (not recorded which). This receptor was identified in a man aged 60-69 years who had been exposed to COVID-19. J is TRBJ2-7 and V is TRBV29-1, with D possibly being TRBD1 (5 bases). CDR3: CSVGQPSYEQYF. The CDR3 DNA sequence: TGCAGCGTTGGACAGCCTTCCTACGAGCAGTACTTC.